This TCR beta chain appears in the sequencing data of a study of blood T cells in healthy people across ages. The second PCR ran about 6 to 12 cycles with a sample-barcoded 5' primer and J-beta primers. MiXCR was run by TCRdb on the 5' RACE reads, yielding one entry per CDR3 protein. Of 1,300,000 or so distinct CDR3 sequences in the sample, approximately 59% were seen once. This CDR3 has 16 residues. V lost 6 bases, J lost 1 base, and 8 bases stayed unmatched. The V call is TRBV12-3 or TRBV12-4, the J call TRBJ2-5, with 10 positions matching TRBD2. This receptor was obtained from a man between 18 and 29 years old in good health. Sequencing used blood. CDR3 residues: CASRPSGLAAQETQYF. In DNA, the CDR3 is TGTGCCAGCAGACCTTCAGGACTAGCGGCCCAAGAGACCCAGTACTTC.